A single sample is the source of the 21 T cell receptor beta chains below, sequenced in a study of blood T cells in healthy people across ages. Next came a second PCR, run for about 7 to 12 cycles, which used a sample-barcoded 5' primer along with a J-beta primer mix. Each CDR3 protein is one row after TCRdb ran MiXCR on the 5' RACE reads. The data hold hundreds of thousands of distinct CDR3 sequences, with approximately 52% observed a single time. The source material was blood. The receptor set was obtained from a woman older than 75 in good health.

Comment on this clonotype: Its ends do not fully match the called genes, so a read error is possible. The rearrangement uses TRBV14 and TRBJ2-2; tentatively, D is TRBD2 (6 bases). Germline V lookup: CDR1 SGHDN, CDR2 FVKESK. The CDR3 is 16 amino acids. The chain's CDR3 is CASSPQYLRNTGGLFF. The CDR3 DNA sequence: TGTGCCAGCAGCCCCCAATATTTGAGGAACACCGGGGGGCTGTTTTTT.

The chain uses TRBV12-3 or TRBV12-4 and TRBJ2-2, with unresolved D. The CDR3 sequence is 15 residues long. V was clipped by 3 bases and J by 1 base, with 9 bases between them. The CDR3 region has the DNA TGTGCCAGCAGTTTTCCGGGCCAGAACACCGGGGAGCTGTTTTTT. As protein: CASSFPGQNTGELFF.

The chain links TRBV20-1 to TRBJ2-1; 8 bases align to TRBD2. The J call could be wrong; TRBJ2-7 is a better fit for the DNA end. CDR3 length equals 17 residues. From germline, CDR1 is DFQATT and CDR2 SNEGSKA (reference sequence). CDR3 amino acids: CSARGRASSGTYNEQYF. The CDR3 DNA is TGCAGTGCTAGGGGGAGGGCTAGTAGCGGGACCTACAATGAGCAGTACTTC.

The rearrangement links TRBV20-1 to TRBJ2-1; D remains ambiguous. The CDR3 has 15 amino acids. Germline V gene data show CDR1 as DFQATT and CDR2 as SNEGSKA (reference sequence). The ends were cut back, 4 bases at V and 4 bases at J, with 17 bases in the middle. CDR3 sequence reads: CSAKPVQPIYNEQFF. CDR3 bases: TGCAGTGCTAAACCTGTTCAACCAATATACAATGAGCAGTTCTTC.

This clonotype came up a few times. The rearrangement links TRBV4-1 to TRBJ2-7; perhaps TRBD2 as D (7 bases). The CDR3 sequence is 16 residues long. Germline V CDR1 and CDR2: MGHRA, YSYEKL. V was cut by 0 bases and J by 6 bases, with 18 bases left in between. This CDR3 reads CASSQDLDRGGLEQYF. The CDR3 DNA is TGCGCCAGCAGCCAAGATCTCGATAGGGGGGGGCTCGAGCAGTACTTC.

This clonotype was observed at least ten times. The CDR3 DNA is TGTGCCAGCAGTCCGGGCTTCGGCGGCTATGGCTACACCTTC. Translation gives CASSPGFGGYGYTF. The rearrangement links TRBV7-3 to TRBJ1-2; D is uncertain. Germline V gene lookup returns CDR1 SGHTA and CDR2 FQGTGA. Trimming left V 6 bases short and J 4 bases short, with 15 bases between. CDR3 length: 14 residues.

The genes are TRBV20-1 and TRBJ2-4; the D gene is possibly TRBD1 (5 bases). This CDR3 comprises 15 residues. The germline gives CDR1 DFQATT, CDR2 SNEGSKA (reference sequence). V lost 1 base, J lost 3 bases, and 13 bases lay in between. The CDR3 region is CSARGQGAVKNIQYF. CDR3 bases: TGCAGTGCTAGAGGGCAGGGTGCGGTCAAAAACATTCAGTACTTC.

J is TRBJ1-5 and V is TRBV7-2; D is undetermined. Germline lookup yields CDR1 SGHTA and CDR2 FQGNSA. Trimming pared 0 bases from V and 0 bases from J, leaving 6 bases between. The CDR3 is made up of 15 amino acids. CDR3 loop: CASSLASNSNQPQHF. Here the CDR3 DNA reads TGTGCCAGCAGCTTAGCCAGCAATAGCAATCAGCCCCAGCATTTT.

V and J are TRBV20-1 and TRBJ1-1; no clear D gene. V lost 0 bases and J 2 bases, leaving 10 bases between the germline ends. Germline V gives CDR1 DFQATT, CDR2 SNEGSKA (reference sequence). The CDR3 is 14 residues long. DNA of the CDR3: TGCAGTGCTAGAGATTTGGCCGGAAACACTGAAGCTTTCTTT. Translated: CSARDLAGNTEAFF.

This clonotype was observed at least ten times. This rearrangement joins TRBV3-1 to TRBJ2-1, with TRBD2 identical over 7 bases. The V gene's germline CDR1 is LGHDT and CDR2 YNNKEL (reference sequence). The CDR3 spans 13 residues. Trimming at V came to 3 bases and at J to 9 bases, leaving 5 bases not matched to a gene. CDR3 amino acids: CASSHMGGGEQFF. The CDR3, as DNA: TGTGCCAGCAGCCATATGGGGGGGGGTGAGCAGTTCTTC.

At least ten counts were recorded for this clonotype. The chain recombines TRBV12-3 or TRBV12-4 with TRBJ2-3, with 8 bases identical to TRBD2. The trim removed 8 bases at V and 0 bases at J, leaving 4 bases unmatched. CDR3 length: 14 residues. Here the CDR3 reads CASVASGSTDTQYF. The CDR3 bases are TGTGCCAGCGTGGCTAGCGGGAGCACAGATACGCAGTATTTT.

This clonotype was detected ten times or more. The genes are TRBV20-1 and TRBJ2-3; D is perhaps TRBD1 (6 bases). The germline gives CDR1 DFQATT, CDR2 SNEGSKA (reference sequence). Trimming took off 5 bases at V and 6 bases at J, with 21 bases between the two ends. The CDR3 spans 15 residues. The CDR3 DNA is TGCAGTGCTCCGCAAGACAGGACCCCACGGGATACGCAGTATTTT. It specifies CSAPQDRTPRDTQYF.

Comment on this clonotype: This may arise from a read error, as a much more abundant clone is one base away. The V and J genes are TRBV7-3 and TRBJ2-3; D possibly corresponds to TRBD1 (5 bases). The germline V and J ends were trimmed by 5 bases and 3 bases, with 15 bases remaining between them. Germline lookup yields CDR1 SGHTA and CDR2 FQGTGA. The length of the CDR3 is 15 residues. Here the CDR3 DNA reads TGTGCCAGCAGCCCAAGGACACGGATAACAGATACGCAGTATTTT. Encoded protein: CASSPRTRITDTQYF.

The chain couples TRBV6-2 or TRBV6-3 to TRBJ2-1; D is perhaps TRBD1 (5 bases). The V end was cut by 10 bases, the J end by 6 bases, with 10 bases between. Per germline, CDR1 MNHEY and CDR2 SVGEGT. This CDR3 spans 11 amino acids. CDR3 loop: CATGIGNEQFF. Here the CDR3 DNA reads TGTGCCACAGGGATTGGCAATGAGCAGTTCTTC.

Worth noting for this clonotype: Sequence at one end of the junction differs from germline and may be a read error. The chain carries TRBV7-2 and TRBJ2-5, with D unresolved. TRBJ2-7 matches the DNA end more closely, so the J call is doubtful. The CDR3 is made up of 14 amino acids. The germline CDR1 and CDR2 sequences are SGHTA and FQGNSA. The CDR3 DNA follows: TGTGCCGGCAGCTTAAAAAGGAGAGGCGACGAGCAGTACTTC. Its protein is CAGSLKRRGDEQYF.

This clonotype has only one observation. The CDR3, as DNA: TGTGCCAGCAGCAAACTAGCGGGAGTCACCGGGGAGCTGTTTTTT. As protein: CASSKLAGVTGELFF. This chain links TRBV7-9 with TRBJ2-2; 11 nucleotides match TRBD2. The length of the CDR3 is 15 residues. The germline CDR1 and CDR2 sequences are SEHNR and FQNEAQ (reference sequence). J gave up 4 bases and V 5 bases, and 3 bases lay outside the gene matches.

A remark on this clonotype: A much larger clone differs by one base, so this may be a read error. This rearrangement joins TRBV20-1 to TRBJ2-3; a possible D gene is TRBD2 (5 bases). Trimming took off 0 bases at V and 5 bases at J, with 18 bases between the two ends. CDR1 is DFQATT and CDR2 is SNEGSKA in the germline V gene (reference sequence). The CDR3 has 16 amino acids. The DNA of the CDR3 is TGCAGTGCTAGAGATCGGTCTAGCTGGAGAATAGATACGCAGTATTTT. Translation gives CSARDRSSWRIDTQYF.

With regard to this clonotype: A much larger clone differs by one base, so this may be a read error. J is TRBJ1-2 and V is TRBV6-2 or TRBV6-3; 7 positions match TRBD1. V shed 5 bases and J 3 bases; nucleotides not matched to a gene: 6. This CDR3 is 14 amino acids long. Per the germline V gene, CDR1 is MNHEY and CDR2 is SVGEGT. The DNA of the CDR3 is TGTGCCAGCAGTGGGGACAGCCACTACTATGGCTACACCTTC. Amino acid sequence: CASSGDSHYYGYTF.

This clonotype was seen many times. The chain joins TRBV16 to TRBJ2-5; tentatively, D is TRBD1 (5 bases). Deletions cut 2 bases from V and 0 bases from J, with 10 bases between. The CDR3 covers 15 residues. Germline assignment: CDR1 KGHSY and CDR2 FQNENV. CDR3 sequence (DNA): TGTGCCAGCAGCCAACAGGGATGGTACCAAGAGACCCAGTACTTC. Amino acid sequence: CASSQQGWYQETQYF.

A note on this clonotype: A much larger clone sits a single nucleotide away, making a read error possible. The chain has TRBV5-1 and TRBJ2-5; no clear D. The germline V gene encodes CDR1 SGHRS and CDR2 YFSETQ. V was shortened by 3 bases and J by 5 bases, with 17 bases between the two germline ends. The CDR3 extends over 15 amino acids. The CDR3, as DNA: TGCGCCAGCAGCTCCCCAGGCCGGGTAGAGGAGACCCAGTACTTC. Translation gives CASSSPGRVEETQYF.

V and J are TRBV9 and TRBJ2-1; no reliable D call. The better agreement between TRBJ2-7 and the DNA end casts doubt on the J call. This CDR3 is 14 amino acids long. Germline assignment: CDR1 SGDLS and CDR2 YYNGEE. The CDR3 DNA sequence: TGTGCCAGCAGCGTGAGCAGCTCCTACAATGAGCAGTACTTC. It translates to CASSVSSSYNEQYF.